Below are 13 T cell receptor beta chains sequenced from a single sample in a study of blood T cell repertoires in COVID-19 (TCRdb year 2020). The library was prepared using the immunoSEQ multiplex PCR assay. TCRdb stores this immuneACCESS table with in-frame sequences only. Part of the clones is absent; in the studies checked, under half of the shortfall reflects unresolved V genes, and no reason is known for the rest. The sample table records about 140,000 clones; roughly four fifths of these occur just once. Of the sample, 1.6% falls within the top ten clones. What was sequenced was PBMCs or T cells enriched from blood (not recorded which). These receptor sequences come from a woman aged 18-29 years who had been exposed to COVID-19.

The chain recombines TRBV6-1 with TRBJ2-2; 8 positions agree with TRBD2. CDR1 is MNHNS and CDR2 is SASEGT in the germline V gene. V gave up 4 bases and J gave up 6 bases; unmatched junction bases: 10. The CDR3 is 16 residues long. Here the CDR3 DNA reads TGTGCCAGCAGTGCCCGCCGGGGGGGTTGGTCCGGGGAGCTGTTTTTT. This gives the protein CASSARRGGWSGELFF.

This clone was seen at least ten times. J is TRBJ1-6 and V is TRBV2, with 7 bases aligning to TRBD1. The V gene's germline CDR1 is SNHLY and CDR2 FYNNEI. V lost 6 bases, J lost 10 bases, and 12 bases stayed unmatched. This CDR3 is 15 amino acids long. DNA of the CDR3: TGTGCCAGCAGCCAAACAGGGGAAAGGAGGTCACCCCTCCACTTT. Its protein is CASSQTGERRSPLHF.

This chain connects TRBV19 to TRBJ1-2; maybe TRBD1 (5 bases). V dropped 8 bases and J dropped 6 bases, with 10 bases sitting between them. CDR1 and CDR2 (germline): LNHDA, SQIVND (reference sequence). The CDR3 consists of 11 residues. The CDR3 DNA is TGTGCCAGTTCCCAGGGAAATGGCTACACCTTC. It yields the protein CASSQGNGYTF. The full variable domain, its missing parts supplied by reference TRBV19 and TRBJ1-2, is DGGITQSPKYLFRKEGQNVTLSCEQNLNHDAMYWYRQDPGQGLRLIYYSQIVNDFQKGDIAEGYSVSREKKESFPLTVTSAQKNPTAFYLCASSQGNGYTFGSGTRLTVV.

This clone has more than one count but fewer than ten. The rearrangement uses TRBV7-3 and TRBJ1-1; tentative D call: TRBD1 (5 bases). The CDR3 sequence is 14 residues long. Trimming took 4 bases from V and 1 from J, leaving 10 bases between them. Germline V gene lookup returns CDR1 SGHTA and CDR2 FQGTGA. CDR3 bases: TGTGCCAGCAGCTCAACCGGACAGAACACTGAAGCTTTCTTT. Translation: CASSSTGQNTEAFF.

This clone was seen a handful of times. This sequence joins TRBV19 and TRBJ2-7, with 10 bases that match TRBD1. Germline-derived CDR1 and CDR2 are LNHDA and SQIVND (reference sequence). Trimming cost V 5 bases and J 0 bases; bases outside gene matches: 7. This CDR3 has 16 amino acids. The CDR3 coding sequence is TGTGCCAGTAGTTCCCCGGGACAGGGGTCCTCCTACGAGCAGTACTTC. It specifies CASSSPGQGSSYEQYF. The whole variable domain, filled in from reference TRBV19 and TRBJ2-7, reads DGGITQSPKYLFRKEGQNVTLSCEQNLNHDAMYWYRQDPGQGLRLIYYSQIVNDFQKGDIAEGYSVSREKKESFPLTVTSAQKNPTAFYLCASSSPGQGSSYEQYFGPGTRLTVT.

The rearrangement links TRBV7-2 to TRBJ2-1, with 11 bases identical to TRBD1. The V and J ends lost 5 bases and 5 bases, in that order; junction bases with no gene match: 5. Germline values: CDR1 SGHTA, CDR2 FQGNSA. The CDR3 runs to 15 residues. The CDR3 region is CASSRDRGGNNEQFF. CDR3 sequence (DNA): TGTGCCAGCAGCCGGGACAGGGGGGGAAACAATGAGCAGTTCTTC.

The CDR3 is CASSPTGLAMYEQYF. CDR3 DNA: TGTGCCAGCAGCCCCACGGGACTAGCTATGTACGAGCAGTACTTC. The V call is TRBV28, the J call TRBJ2-7; 9 bases map to TRBD2. Germline-derived CDR1 and CDR2 are MDHEN and SYDVKM. The trim removed 6 bases at V and 4 bases at J, leaving 10 bases unmatched. The CDR3 extends over 15 amino acids. Full variable domain (remainder filled in from reference TRBV28 and TRBJ2-7): DVKVTQSSRYLVKRTGEKVFLECVQDMDHENMFWYRQDPGLGLRLIYFSYDVKMKEKGDIPEGYSVSREKKERFSLILESASTNQTSMYLCASSPTGLAMYEQYFGPGTRLTVT.

This clone was detected only once. In DNA form, the CDR3 reads TGTGCCAGTATTCGACAGGGGGCTGGTCAGCCCCAGCATTTT. Its protein product is CASIRQGAGQPQHF. The chain has TRBV19 and TRBJ1-5; TRBD1 agrees at 10 bases. V lost 7 bases, J lost 6 bases, and 6 bases stayed unmatched. This CDR3 is 14 amino acids long. The germline CDR1 and CDR2 sequences are LNHDA and SQIVND (reference sequence). Based on the CDR3 plus reference TRBV19 and TRBJ1-5, the full variable domain is DGGITQSPKYLFRKEGQNVTLSCEQNLNHDAMYWYRQDPGQGLRLIYYSQIVNDFQKGDIAEGYSVSREKKESFPLTVTSAQKNPTAFYLCASIRQGAGQPQHFGDGTRLSIL.

The rearrangement links TRBV28 to TRBJ1-3; D may be TRBD1 (6 bases). Germline CDR1 MDHEN, CDR2 SYDVKM. The CDR3 covers 14 residues. V lost 8 bases to trimming and J lost 0 bases, with 11 bases between them. The CDR3 DNA reads as TGTGCCAGCGAACTGACAGGCTCTGGAAACACCATATATTTT. It yields the protein CASELTGSGNTIYF.

The sample holds one count of this clone. V is TRBV18 and J is TRBJ2-7; D may be TRBD2 (6 bases). Trimming took 1 base from V and 5 from J, leaving 12 bases between them. The germline V gene has CDR1 KGHSH and CDR2 LQKENI. CDR3 length: 14 amino acids. This CDR3 reads CASSPLGSGDEQYF. The CDR3 DNA follows: TGTGCCAGCTCACCACTCGGGAGCGGCGACGAGCAGTACTTC.

V gene TRBV11-2 combines with J gene TRBJ2-5; tentative D call: TRBD1 (5 bases). Germline-derived CDR1 and CDR2 are SGHAT and FQNNGV. The CDR3 covers 12 residues. V was shortened by 5 bases and J by 6 bases, with 10 bases between the two germline ends. The CDR3, as DNA: TGTGCCAGCAGCGAAGACAGCCAGACCCAGTACTTC. Encoded protein: CASSEDSQTQYF.

This chain's CDR3 is CASSLDELRANTGELFF. CDR3 sequence (DNA): TGTGCCAGCAGCTTAGATGAGTTGCGGGCGAACACCGGGGAGCTGTTTTTT. The chain combines TRBV7-8 with TRBJ2-2; D is perhaps TRBD2 (5 bases). The CDR3 runs 17 residues. Trimming removed 1 base at V and 0 bases at J, with 12 bases between. The V gene's germline CDR1 is SGHVS and CDR2 FQNEAQ.

The chain employs TRBV11-3 and TRBJ1-4; 11 bases match TRBD1. The germline V gene encodes CDR1 SGHNT and CDR2 YENEEA. Trimming removed 4 bases from V and 4 bases from J; junction bases left unmatched: 2. This CDR3 region has 15 residues. The CDR3 nucleotides read TGTGCCAGCAGCTCCGGGACAGGGGGTAATGAAAAACTGTTTTTT. This encodes CASSSGTGGNEKLFF.